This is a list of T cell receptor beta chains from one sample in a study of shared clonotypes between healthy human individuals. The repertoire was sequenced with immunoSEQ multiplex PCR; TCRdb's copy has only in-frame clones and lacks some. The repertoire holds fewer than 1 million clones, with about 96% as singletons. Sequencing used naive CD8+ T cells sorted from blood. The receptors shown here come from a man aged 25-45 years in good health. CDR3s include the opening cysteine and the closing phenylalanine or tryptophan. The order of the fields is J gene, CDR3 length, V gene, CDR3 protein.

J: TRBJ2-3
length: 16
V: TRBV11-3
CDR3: CASSSRREGSTDTQYF

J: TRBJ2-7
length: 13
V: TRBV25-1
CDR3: CASSERHVNEQYF

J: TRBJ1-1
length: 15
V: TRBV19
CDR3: CASSMIPETNTEAFF

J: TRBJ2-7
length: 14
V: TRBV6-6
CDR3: CASSTLAGDDEQYF

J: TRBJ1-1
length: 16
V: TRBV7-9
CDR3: CASSLLTSDRGTEAFF

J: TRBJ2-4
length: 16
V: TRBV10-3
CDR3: CAISTPQGRDKNIQYF

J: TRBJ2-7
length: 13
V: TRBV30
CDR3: CAWSFGSSYEQYF

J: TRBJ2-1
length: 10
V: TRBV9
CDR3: CASSPGEQFF

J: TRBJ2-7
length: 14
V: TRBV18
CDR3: CASSPGPFDDEQYF

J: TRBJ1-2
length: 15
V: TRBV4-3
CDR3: CASSQELGRRDGYTF

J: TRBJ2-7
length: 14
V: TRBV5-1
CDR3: CASSFELTGGEQYF

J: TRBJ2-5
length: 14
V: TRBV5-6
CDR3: CASSLMGGEETQYF

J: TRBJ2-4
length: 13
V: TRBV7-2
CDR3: CASSFDSKNIQYF

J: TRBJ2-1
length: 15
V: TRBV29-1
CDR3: CSVESGKGSYNEQFF

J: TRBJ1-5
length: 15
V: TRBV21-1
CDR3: CASNSGKRVRQPQHF

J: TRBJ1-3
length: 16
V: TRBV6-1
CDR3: CASSAGPLGTANTIYF

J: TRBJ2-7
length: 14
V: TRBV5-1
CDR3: CASSFGSGTYEQYF

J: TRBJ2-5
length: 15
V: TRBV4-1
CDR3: CASSQESVPGETQYF

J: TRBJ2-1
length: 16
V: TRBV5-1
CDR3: CASSLEGLETYNEQFF

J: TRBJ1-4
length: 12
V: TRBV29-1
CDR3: CSGWQSNEKLFF

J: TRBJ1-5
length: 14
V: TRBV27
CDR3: CASCRSSSNQPQHF

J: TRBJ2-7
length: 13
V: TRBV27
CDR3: CASSFTPPHEQYF

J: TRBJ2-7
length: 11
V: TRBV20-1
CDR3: CSARYGSEQYF

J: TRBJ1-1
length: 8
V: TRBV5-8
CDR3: CATDEAFF

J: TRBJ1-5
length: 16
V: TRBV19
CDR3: CASSIRSGVPNQPQHF

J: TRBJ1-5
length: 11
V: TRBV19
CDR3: CASPGGQPQHF

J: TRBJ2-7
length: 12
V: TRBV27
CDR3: CASSLNTYEQYF

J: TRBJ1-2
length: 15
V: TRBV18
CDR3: CASSPAATLSYGYTF

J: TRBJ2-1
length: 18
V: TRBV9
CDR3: CASSSPKSSSMEGDEQFF

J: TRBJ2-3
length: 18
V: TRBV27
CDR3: CATQLGYTSGRGPDTQYF